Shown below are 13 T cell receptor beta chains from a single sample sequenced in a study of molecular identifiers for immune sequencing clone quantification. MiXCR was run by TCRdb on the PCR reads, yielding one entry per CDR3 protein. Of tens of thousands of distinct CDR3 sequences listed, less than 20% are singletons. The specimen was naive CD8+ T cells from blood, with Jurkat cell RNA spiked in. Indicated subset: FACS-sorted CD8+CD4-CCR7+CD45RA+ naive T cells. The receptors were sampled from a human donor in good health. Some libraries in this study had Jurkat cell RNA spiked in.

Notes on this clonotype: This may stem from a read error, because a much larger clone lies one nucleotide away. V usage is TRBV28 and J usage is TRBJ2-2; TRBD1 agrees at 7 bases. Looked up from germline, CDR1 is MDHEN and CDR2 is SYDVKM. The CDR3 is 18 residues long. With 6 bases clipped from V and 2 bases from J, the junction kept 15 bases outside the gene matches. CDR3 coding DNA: TGTGCCAGCAGACCTCCCCCGAACAGGGGCGGAAACACCGGGGAGCTGTTTTTT. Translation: CASRPPPNRGGNTGELFF.

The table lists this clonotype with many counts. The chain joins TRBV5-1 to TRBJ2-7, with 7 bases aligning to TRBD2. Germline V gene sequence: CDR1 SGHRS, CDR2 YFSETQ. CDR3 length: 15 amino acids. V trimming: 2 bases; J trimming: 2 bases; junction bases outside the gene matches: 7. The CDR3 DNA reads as TGCGCCAGCAGCTTCTACCCGACTAGCCCCTACGAGCAGTACTTC. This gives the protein CASSFYPTSPYEQYF.

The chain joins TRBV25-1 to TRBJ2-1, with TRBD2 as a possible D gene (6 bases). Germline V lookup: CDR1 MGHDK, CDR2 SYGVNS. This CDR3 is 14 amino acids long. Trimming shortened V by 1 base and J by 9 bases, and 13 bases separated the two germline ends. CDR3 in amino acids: CASSEWVGTGEQFF. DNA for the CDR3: TGTGCCAGCAGTGAATGGGTAGGGACTGGTGAGCAGTTCTTC.

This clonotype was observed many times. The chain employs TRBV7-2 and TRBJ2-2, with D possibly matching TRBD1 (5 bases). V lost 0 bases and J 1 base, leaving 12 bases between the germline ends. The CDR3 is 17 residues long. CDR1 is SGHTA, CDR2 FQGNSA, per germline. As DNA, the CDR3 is TGTGCCAGCAGCTTAGCTCCAGGGTGGGGGAACACCGGGGAGCTGTTTTTT. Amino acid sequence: CASSLAPGWGNTGELFF. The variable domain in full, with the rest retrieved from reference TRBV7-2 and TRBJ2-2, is GAGVSQSPSNKVTEKGKDVELRCDPISGHTALYWYRQSLGQGLEFLIYFQGNSAPDKSGLPSDRFSAERTGGSVSTLTIQRTQQEDSAVYLCASSLAPGWGNTGELFFGEGSRLTVL.

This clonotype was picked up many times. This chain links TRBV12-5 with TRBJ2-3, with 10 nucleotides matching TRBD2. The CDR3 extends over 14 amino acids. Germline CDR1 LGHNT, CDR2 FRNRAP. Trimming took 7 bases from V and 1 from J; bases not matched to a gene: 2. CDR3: CASASGSGTDTQYF. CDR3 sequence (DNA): TGTGCTAGTGCTAGCGGGAGCGGCACAGATACGCAGTATTTT. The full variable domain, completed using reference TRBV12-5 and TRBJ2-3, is DARVTQTPRHKVTEMGQEVTMRCQPILGHNTVFWYRQTMMQGLELLAYFRNRAPLDDSGMPKDRFSAEMPDATLATLKIQPSEPRDSAVYFCASASGSGTDTQYFGPGTRLTVL.

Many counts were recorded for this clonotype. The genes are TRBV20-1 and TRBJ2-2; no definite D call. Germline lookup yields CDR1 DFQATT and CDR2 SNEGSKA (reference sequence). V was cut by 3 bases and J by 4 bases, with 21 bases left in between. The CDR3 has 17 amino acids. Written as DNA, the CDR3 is TGCAGTGCTAGCCCGTTGTTAGGGCTGGCAGCCACCGGGGAGCTGTTTTTT. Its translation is CSASPLLGLAATGELFF.

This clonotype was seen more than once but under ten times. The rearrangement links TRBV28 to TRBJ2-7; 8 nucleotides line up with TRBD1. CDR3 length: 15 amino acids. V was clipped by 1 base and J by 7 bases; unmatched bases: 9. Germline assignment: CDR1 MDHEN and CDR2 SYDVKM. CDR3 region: CASSLYRGFPGEQYF. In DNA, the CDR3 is TGTGCCAGCAGTTTATACAGGGGGTTTCCTGGAGAGCAGTACTTC.

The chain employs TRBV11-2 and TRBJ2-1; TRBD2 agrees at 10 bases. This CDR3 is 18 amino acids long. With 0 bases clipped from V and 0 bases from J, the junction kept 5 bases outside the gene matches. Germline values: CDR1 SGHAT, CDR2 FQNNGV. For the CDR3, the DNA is TGTGCCAGCAGCTTAGATTCGCCTAGCGGGAGCTCCTACAATGAGCAGTTCTTC. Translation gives CASSLDSPSGSSYNEQFF.

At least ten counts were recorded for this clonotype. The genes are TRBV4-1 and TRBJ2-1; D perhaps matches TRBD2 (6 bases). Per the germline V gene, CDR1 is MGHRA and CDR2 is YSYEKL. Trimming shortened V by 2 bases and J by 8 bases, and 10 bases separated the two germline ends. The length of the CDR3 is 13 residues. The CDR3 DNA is TGCGCCAGCAGCCAAATCGCTAGCGATGAGCAGTTCTTC. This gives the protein CASSQIASDEQFF.

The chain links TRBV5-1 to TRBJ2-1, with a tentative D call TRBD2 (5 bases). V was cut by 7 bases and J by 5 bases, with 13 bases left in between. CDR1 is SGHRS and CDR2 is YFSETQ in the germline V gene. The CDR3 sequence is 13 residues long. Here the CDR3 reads CASSDYGDNEQFF. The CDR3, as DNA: TGCGCCAGCTCCGACTATGGCGACAATGAGCAGTTCTTC. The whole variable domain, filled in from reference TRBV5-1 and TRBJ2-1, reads KAGVTQTPRYLIKTRGQQVTLSCSPISGHRSVSWYQQTPGQGLQFLFEYFSETQRNKGNFPGRFSGRQFSNSRSEMNVSTLELGDSALYLCASSDYGDNEQFFGPGTRLTVL.

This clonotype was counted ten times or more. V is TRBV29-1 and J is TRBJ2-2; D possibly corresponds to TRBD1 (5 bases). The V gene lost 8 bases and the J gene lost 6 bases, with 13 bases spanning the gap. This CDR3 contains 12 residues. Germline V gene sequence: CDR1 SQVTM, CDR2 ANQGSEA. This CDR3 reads CSSVRGSGELFF. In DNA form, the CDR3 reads TGCAGCTCCGTAAGGGGTTCCGGGGAGCTGTTTTTT.

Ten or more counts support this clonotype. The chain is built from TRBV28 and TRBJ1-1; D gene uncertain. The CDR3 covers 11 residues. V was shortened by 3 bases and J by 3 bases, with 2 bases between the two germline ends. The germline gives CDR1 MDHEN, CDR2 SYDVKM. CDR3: CASSLYTEAFF. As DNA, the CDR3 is TGTGCCAGCAGTTTGTACACTGAAGCTTTCTTT. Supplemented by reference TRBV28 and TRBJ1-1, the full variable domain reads DVKVTQSSRYLVKRTGEKVFLECVQDMDHENMFWYRQDPGLGLRLIYFSYDVKMKEKGDIPEGYSVSREKKERFSLILESASTNQTSMYLCASSLYTEAFFGQGTRLTVV.

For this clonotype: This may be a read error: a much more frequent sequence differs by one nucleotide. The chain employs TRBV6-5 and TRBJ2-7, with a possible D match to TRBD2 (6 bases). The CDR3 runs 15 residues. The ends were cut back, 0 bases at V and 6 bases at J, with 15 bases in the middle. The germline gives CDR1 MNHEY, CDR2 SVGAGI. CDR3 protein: CASSYSITGGTEQYF. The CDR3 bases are TGTGCCAGCAGTTACTCGATAACTGGCGGGACCGAGCAGTACTTC.